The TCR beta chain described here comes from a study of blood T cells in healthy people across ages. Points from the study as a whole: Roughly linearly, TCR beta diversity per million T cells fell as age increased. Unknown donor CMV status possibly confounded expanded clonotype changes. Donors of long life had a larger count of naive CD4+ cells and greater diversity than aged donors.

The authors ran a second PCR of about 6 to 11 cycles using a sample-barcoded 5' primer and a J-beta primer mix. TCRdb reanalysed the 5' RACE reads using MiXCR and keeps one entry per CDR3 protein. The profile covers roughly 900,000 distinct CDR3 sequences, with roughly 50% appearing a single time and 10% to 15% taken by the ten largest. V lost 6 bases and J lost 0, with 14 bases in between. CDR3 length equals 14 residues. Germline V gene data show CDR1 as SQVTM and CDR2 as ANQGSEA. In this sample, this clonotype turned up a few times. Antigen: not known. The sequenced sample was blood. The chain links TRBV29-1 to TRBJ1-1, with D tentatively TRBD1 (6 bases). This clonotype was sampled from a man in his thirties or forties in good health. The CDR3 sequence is CSVIRGIMNTEAFF. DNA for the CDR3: TGCAGCGTCATCAGGGGAATCATGAACACTGAAGCTTTCTTT.